These 23 T cell receptor beta chains share one sample of origin, sequenced in a study of neoadjuvant anti-PD-1 for oral cavity cancer. Sequencing used immunoSEQ multiplex PCR; TCRdb keeps in-frame clones, though not all of them. Seen here are 6,000 to 8,500 clones, around 77% observed once, and the top ten hold about 3%. This specimen was PBMCs, taken before nivolumab (anti-PD-1) treatment. The receptor source for this set is a person aged 40 to 85 with oral cavity squamous cell carcinoma.

This clone has more than one count but fewer than ten. The chain couples TRBV9 to TRBJ2-1; 7 bases are shared with TRBD2. CDR1 and CDR2 from the germline V gene are SGDLS and YYNGEE. V was clipped by 5 bases and J by 7 bases; unmatched bases: 9. The CDR3 sequence is 14 residues long. This CDR3 reads CASSERLLANEQFF. The CDR3 bases are TGTGCCAGCAGTGAACGGCTACTAGCGAATGAGCAGTTCTTC.

The chain combines TRBV27 with TRBJ2-7; TRBD1 matches 11 bases. Germline CDR1 and CDR2: MNHEY and SMNVEV (reference sequence). The CDR3 has 15 residues. V was clipped by 5 bases and J by 5 bases; unmatched bases: 8. As DNA, the CDR3 is TGTGCCAGCAGTCTAGGACAGGGGGCGCAAAACGAGCAGTACTTC. Protein product: CASSLGQGAQNEQYF.

This chain connects TRBV5-1 to TRBJ1-4; 7 bases line up with TRBD1. Germline lookup yields CDR1 SGHRS and CDR2 YFSETQ. After removal of 4 bases from V and 5 bases from J, the junction contained 8 bases not matched to a gene. This CDR3 has 15 residues. CDR3 nucleotides: TGCGCCAGCAGCCCGGGACAGCTCCTGAATGAAAAACTGTTTTTT. It codes for CASSPGQLLNEKLFF.

The chain is built from TRBV28 and TRBJ2-5, with D tentatively TRBD2 (6 bases). V was cut by 3 bases and J by 1 base, with 18 bases left in between. Germline V gene lookup returns CDR1 MDHEN and CDR2 SYDVKM. The CDR3 is 17 amino acids. The DNA of the CDR3 is TGTGCCAGCAGTTTTCTCCTTGAGGGAGGAGGCCAAGAGACCCAGTACTTC. This sequence encodes CASSFLLEGGGQETQYF.

This chain uses TRBV5-1 with TRBJ1-1; D gene uncertain. Trimming removed 0 bases from V and 1 base from J, with 7 bases in between. Germline values: CDR1 SGHRS, CDR2 YFSETQ. The CDR3 runs 14 residues. The CDR3 coding sequence is TGCGCCAGCAGCTTGGCGGATCGGAACACTGAAGCTTTCTTT. This gives the protein CASSLADRNTEAFF.

This rearrangement joins TRBV19 to TRBJ2-3; 7 bases are a match to TRBD2. With V trimmed by 1 base and J by 1 base, 5 bases remained unmatched. Germline V CDR1 and CDR2: LNHDA, SQIVND (reference sequence). The CDR3 length is 16 residues. The CDR3 nucleotides read TGTGCCAGTAGTATAGGTAGGCTAGCGGGCACAGATACGCAGTATTTT. Encoded protein: CASSIGRLAGTDTQYF.

The sample holds one count of this clone. This chain connects TRBV7-8 to TRBJ2-2; a possible D gene is TRBD1 (6 bases). The CDR3 is made up of 15 amino acids. CDR1 is SGHVS and CDR2 is FQNEAQ in the germline V gene. V was trimmed by 5 bases and J by 3 bases, leaving 13 bases between them. Written as DNA, the CDR3 is TGTGCCAGCAGCAACAGGGTAGTTGACACCGGGGAGCTGTTTTTT. Translating gives CASSNRVVDTGELFF.

This chain links TRBV28 with TRBJ1-1, with 8 bases aligning to TRBD1. The V gene end was trimmed by 2 bases and the J gene end by 8 bases; junction bases not matched to a gene: 4. Germline V gene sequence: CDR1 MDHEN, CDR2 SYDVKM. The CDR3 has 13 residues. The CDR3 DNA is TGTGCCAGCAGTTTAGTAGGGACAGGCGAAGCTTTCTTT. It specifies CASSLVGTGEAFF.

This chain uses TRBV10-3 with TRBJ2-3, with 8 bases lining up with TRBD2. Losses at the gene ends were 0 bases for V and 2 bases for J; bases not matched to a gene: 10. Looked up from germline, CDR1 is ENHRY and CDR2 is SYGVKD. The CDR3 is made up of 18 amino acids. The CDR3 region is CAISESAGGGGYTDTQYF. CDR3 in DNA: TGTGCCATCAGTGAGTCCGCCGGCGGCGGGGGGTACACAGATACGCAGTATTTT.

The chain uses TRBV29-1 and TRBJ1-1; D not resolved. The germline V gene has CDR1 SQVTM and CDR2 ANQGSEA. The CDR3 sequence is 11 residues long. V was cut by 4 bases and J by 4 bases, with 7 bases left in between. DNA for the CDR3: TGCAGCGTTGGGCATTCCACTGAAGCTTTCTTT. Protein: CSVGHSTEAFF.

The rearrangement links TRBV9 to TRBJ2-5, with TRBD1 as a possible D gene (6 bases). Germline V gene lookup returns CDR1 SGDLS and CDR2 YYNGEE. This CDR3 contains 15 residues. V lost 0 bases and J lost 4, with 13 bases in between. In DNA form, the CDR3 reads TGTGCCAGCAGCGTAGAAGGGACAACCCGAGAGACCCAGTACTTC. It encodes CASSVEGTTRETQYF.

The chain carries TRBV7-2 and TRBJ2-7, with 8 bases aligning to TRBD1. The CDR3 length is 15 residues. Germline V gene lookup returns CDR1 SGHTA and CDR2 FQGNSA. With 1 base clipped from V and 3 bases from J, the junction kept 5 bases outside the gene matches. The CDR3 DNA is TGTGCCAGCAGCTTAGTCCCAGGGGGCTTCTACGAGCAGTACTTC. The encoded protein is CASSLVPGGFYEQYF.

The chain recombines TRBV7-2 with TRBJ1-2; D might be TRBD1 (6 bases). The V gene lost 7 bases and the J gene lost 4 bases, with 19 bases spanning the gap. Germline lookup yields CDR1 SGHTA and CDR2 FQGNSA. CDR3 length: 15 amino acids. CDR3 DNA: TGTGCCAGCACCCAGGCCCCCGGACAGTTCTATGGCTACACCTTC. Protein: CASTQAPGQFYGYTF.

The chain has TRBV5-1 and TRBJ2-1; the match to TRBD2 covers 7 bases. Trimming cost V 0 bases and J 7 bases; bases outside gene matches: 10. Germline lookup yields CDR1 SGHRS and CDR2 YFSETQ. The CDR3 runs to 16 residues. The CDR3 sequence: CASSLGLAGRGNEQFF. Here the CDR3 DNA reads TGCGCCAGCAGCTTGGGATTAGCGGGCCGGGGGAATGAGCAGTTCTTC.

The genes are TRBV7-9 and TRBJ2-2; no clear D. V was clipped by 4 bases and J by 5 bases, with 11 bases between them. Germline V CDR1 and CDR2: SEHNR, FQNEAQ (reference sequence). The CDR3 is 14 amino acids. The CDR3 DNA sequence: TGTGCCAGCAGCTCAACACTGGAAACCGGGGAGCTGTTTTTT. Amino acid sequence: CASSSTLETGELFF.

The chain links TRBV6-6 to TRBJ2-3; 10 nucleotides match TRBD2. V trimming: 3 bases; J trimming: 6 bases; junction bases outside the gene matches: 9. This CDR3 spans 16 amino acids. Germline V gene lookup returns CDR1 MNHNY and CDR2 SVGAGI (reference sequence). The CDR3 DNA sequence: TGTGCCAGCAGTTATGAAGCGGGGGGGCGCGGGGATACGCAGTATTTT. Protein: CASSYEAGGRGDTQYF.

A few counts support this clone. Written as DNA, the CDR3 is TGTGCCAGTAGTAGAACCTCCTCAGGGGTAGGAGAGACCCAGTACTTC. It is translated as CASSRTSSGVGETQYF. The chain uses TRBV19 and TRBJ2-5; possible D gene TRBD1, 6 bases. Germline V gene sequence: CDR1 LNHDA, CDR2 SQIVND (reference sequence). The CDR3 consists of 16 residues. Trimming pared 4 bases from V and 4 bases from J, leaving 19 bases between.

The rearrangement uses TRBV28 and TRBJ1-2, with 8 nucleotides matching TRBD1. CDR3 length: 15 residues. The V gene's germline CDR1 is MDHEN and CDR2 SYDVKM. V lost 2 bases and J lost 10; bases outside the gene matches: 12. CDR3 protein: CASSLMSGTGFLYTF. In DNA, the CDR3 is TGTGCCAGCAGTTTAATGTCCGGGACAGGATTTCTCTACACCTTC.

Only a few counts were recorded for this clone. The chain links TRBV7-2 to TRBJ1-1; D unresolved. The CDR3 runs 13 residues. Germline CDR1 reads SGHTA; CDR2 reads FQGNSA. Trimming removed 4 bases at V and 4 bases at J, with 10 bases between. CDR3: CASSSVLATEAFF. Here the CDR3 DNA reads TGTGCCAGCAGCTCTGTTTTGGCCACTGAAGCTTTCTTT.

The rearrangement uses TRBV30 and TRBJ2-7; 10 nucleotides match TRBD2. The germline CDR1 and CDR2 sequences are GTSNPN and SVGIG (reference sequence). CDR3 length: 14 amino acids. V trimming: 5 bases; J trimming: 2 bases; junction bases outside the gene matches: 6. Here the CDR3 DNA reads TGTGCCTGGTCCCGGGGACTAGCGACCTACGAGCAGTACTTC. Protein product: CAWSRGLATYEQYF. The whole variable domain, filled in from reference TRBV30 and TRBJ2-7, reads SQTIHQWPATLVQPVGSPLSLECTVEGTSNPNLYWYRQAAGRGLQLLFYSVGIGQISSEVPQNLSASRPQDRQFILSSKKLLLSDSGFYLCAWSRGLATYEQYFGPGTRLTVT.

The chain combines TRBV7-9 with TRBJ1-2, with 8 bases lining up with TRBD1. The V segment lost 5 bases and the J segment 0 bases; nucleotides outside the gene matches: 5. The germline V gene has CDR1 SEHNR and CDR2 FQNEAQ (reference sequence). This CDR3 has 15 residues. The CDR3 coding sequence is TGTGCCAGCAGCCTCACAGGGGGGGCTAACTATGGCTACACCTTC. Its protein product is CASSLTGGANYGYTF.

This chain uses TRBV7-8 with TRBJ2-1; TRBD1 is a possible D gene (6 bases). There are 16 residues in the CDR3. CDR1 SGHVS and CDR2 FQNEAQ come from the germline V gene. Trimming shortened V by 4 bases and J by 0 bases, and 13 bases separated the two germline ends. The CDR3 bases are TGTGCCAGCAGCTCTAGGACAGCGAGCTCCTACAATGAGCAGTTCTTC. Its protein product is CASSSRTASSYNEQFF.

The chain is built from TRBV5-5 and TRBJ2-2; 8 positions agree with TRBD1. Per germline, CDR1 SGHKS and CDR2 YYEKEE (reference sequence). V shed 4 bases, J shed 4 bases, and the junction held 9 bases outside the gene matches. The CDR3 consists of 16 residues. The CDR3 here is CASSTGQGLSTGELFF. CDR3 nucleotides: TGTGCCAGCAGCACAGGACAGGGATTGAGCACCGGGGAGCTGTTTTTT.